This is a list of T cell receptor beta chains from one sample in a study of T cells in Graves' hyperthyroidism and ophthalmopathy. TCRdb reanalysed the multiplex PCR reads using MiXCR and keeps one entry per CDR3 protein. In the table there are over 700,000 distinct CDR3 sequences, roughly 32% of which are singletons. The specimen was blood. These receptors all come from a woman between 35 and 50 years old with Graves' hyperthyroidism. The CDR3 runs from the conserved cysteine through the conserved F or W. D genes are given only for firm matches. Not every row has a clone size; where given, it reads once, few, many or a size class.

>TRBJ2-7|TRBV4-1|NA|NA
TGCGCCAGCAGCCAGTTTTCAGGGCCCTACGAGCAGTACTTC
CASSQFSGPYEQYF
>TRBJ2-5|TRBV7-2|TRBD1|NA
TGTGCCAGCAGCAACCGGACAGGGTACGGAGAGACCCGGTACTTC
CASSNRTGYGETRYF
>TRBJ2-2|TRBV7-3|NA|many
TGTGCCAGCAGCCCCGACGGGAACACCGGGGAGCTGTTTTTT
CASSPDGNTGELFF
>TRBJ1-2|TRBV19|NA|NA
TGTGCCAGTAGTTCGCACAGTGGCTACACCTTC
CASSSHSGYTF
>TRBJ2-7|TRBV6-5|NA|many
TGTGCCAGCAGCCTAACGCTAGCGAAGTACGAGCAGTACTTC
CASSLTLAKYEQYF
>TRBJ1-1|TRBV4-2|NA|few
TGTGCCAGCAGCCAAGAATTGCCGAACACTGAAGCTTTCTTT
CASSQELPNTEAFF
>TRBJ1-1|TRBV7-9|NA|NA
TGTGCCAGCAGCTTAGTTGCGACGCAACCCATGAACACTGAAGCTTTCTTT
CASSLVATQPMNTEAFF
>TRBJ2-7|TRBV4-3|NA|many
TGCGCCAGCAGCCAAGCTTCCCAGAGCTACGAGCAGTACTTC
CASSQASQSYEQYF
>TRBJ1-2|TRBV7-2|NA|many
TGTGCCAGCAGCCGTCGTGGGAGCATAGATGGCTACACCTTC
CASSRRGSIDGYTF
>TRBJ1-1|TRBV2|NA|NA
TGTGCCAGCAGGCAAACGGGGAACACTGAAGCTTTCTTT
CASRQTGNTEAFF
>TRBJ2-2|TRBV7-9|NA|NA
TGTGCCAGCAGCTTAGAACTCGGGACCACCGGGGAGCTGTTTTTT
CASSLELGTTGELFF
>TRBJ1-2|TRBV19|NA|NA
TGTGCCAGTAGTATAGGGGAGCCTCGCTATGGCTACACCTTC
CASSIGEPRYGYTF
>TRBJ1-2|TRBV10-2|TRBD1|few
TGCGCCAGCAGTGACCAGAGGGACAGAGGTGGCTACACCTTC
CASSDQRDRGGYTF
>TRBJ2-6|TRBV19|TRBD2|NA
TGTGCCAGTAGCGGGACTAGTTTCTCTGGGGCCAACGTCCTGACTTTC
CASSGTSFSGANVLTF
>TRBJ1-2|TRBV7-9|NA|many
TGTGCCAGCAGCCCTCGGACAGTGCATGGCTACACCTTC
CASSPRTVHGYTF
>TRBJ1-5|TRBV7-9|NA|many
TGTGCCAGCAGCTCCTCAGACGGTCAGCCCCAGCATTTT
CASSSSDGQPQHF
>TRBJ2-7|TRBV12-5|NA|NA
TGTGCTAGTGGTCCCGGCCCCCTGAGCTCCTACGAGCAGTACTTC
CASGPGPLSSYEQYF